Listed here is a single T cell receptor (beta chain). Its antigen is still unknown. The sample is drawn from a study of T cells in Graves' hyperthyroidism and ophthalmopathy. General observations from the study: Researchers report that a 13 V-J model separated ophthalmopathy from stable hyperthyroidism.

Every diagnosis used clinical symptoms, serum thyroxine and TRAb, thyroid ultrasound and orbital computed tomography. Any symptoms of ophthalmopathy came after the first hyperthyroidism diagnosis, from which the blood sample dates. Out of roughly 9.1 ml of fresh peripheral blood came the PBMCs. The length of the CDR3 is 11 residues. Trimming at V came to 7 bases and at J to 12 bases, leaving 6 bases not matched to a gene. From germline, CDR1 is WNHNN and CDR2 SYGVQD (reference sequence). Using RNA transcripts as the source, TCR beta CDR3 regions were amplified. A set of HTBI primers served as the primers for a first-round RT-PCR of the TCR CDR3. TCRdb reprocessed the multiplex PCR reads via MiXCR and lists one record per CDR3 protein. This sample has fewer than 450,000 distinct CDR3 sequences, with about a sixth found just once.

The sequenced material came from blood. The chain combines TRBV10-1 with TRBJ2-1; 7 nucleotides agree with TRBD1. The TCR sequence derives from a woman under 40 with Graves' hyperthyroidism that later progressed to Graves' ophthalmopathy. CDR3 DNA sequence: TGCGCCAGCAACCCCAGGGGGAGGCAGTTCTTC. Translation: CASNPRGRQFF.